This T cell receptor (beta chain) was identified during a study of cytomegalovirus exposure and HLA in healthy donors. Healthy bone marrow donors supplied every sample. This CDR3 contains 12 residues. V gave up 5 bases and J gave up 6 bases; unmatched junction bases: 2. Germline V CDR1 and CDR2: SGHRS, YFSETQ. The PCR made use of 60 Vbeta and 13 Jbeta primers. Original handling: Tens of millions of unique TCR beta chains, approximately 11 million of them shared, were counted by a later analysis. Measured with immunoSEQ multiplex PCR; TCRdb has only the in-frame clones, and not every one. The V and J calls and clone size are taken from that table; D and trimming were inferred from the DNA. This sample yields roughly 140,000 clones, of which about 64% are seen a single time; 2.5% to 3.5% belongs to the top ten. This clone was seen just once.

This chain joins TRBV5-1 and TRBJ2-1, with 7 bases identical to TRBD1. Source material: PBMCs. This sequence was found in a woman in her 30s in good health and CMV-seropositive. The CDR3 DNA sequence: TGCGCCAGCAGGCAGGGGGTCAATGAGCAGTTCTTC. Protein product: CASRQGVNEQFF. Drawing the rest from reference TRBV5-1 and TRBJ2-1, the complete variable domain is KAGVTQTPRYLIKTRGQQVTLSCSPISGHRSVSWYQQTPGQGLQFLFEYFSETQRNKGNFPGRFSGRQFSNSRSEMNVSTLELGDSALYLCASRQGVNEQFFGPGTRLTVL.